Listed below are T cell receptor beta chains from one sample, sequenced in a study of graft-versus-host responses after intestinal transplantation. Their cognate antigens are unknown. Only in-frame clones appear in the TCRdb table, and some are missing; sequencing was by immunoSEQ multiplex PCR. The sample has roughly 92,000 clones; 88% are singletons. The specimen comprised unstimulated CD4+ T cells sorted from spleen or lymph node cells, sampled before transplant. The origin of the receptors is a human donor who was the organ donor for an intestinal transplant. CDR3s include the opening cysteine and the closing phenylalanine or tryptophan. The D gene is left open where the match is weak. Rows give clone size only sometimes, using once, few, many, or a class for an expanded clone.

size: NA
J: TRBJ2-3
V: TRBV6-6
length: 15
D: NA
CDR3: CASSYLLKSTDTQYF
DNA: TGTGCCAGCAGTTACTTACTGAAGTCCACAGATACGCAGTATTTT

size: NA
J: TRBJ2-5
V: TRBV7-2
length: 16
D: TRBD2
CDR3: CASSLVAAGGGETQYF
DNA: TGTGCCAGCAGCTTAGTTGCAGCGGGGGGGGGTGAGACCCAGTACTTC

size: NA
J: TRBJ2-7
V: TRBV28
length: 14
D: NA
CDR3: CASSLVQGPYEQYF
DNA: TGTGCCAGCAGTTTAGTTCAGGGCCCCTACGAGCAGTACTTC

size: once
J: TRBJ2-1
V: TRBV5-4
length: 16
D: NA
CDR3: CASSSRGWFSSNEQFF
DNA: TGTGCCAGCAGCTCACGAGGGTGGTTTAGTAGCAATGAGCAGTTCTTC

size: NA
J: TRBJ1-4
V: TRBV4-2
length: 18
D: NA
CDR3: CASSLLGEGAATNEKLFF
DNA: TGTGCCAGCAGCCTCCTTGGGGAAGGGGCCGCAACTAATGAAAAACTGTTTTTT

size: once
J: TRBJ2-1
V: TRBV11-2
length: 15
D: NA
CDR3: CASSLVGASYNEQFF
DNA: TGTGCCAGCAGCTTAGTGGGGGCGAGCTACAATGAGCAGTTCTTC

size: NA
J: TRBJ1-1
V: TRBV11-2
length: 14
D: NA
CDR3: CASSRRVFGGEAFF
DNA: TGTGCCAGCAGCCGCAGGGTTTTCGGTGGTGAAGCTTTCTTT

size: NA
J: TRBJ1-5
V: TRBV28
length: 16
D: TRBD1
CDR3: CASSPTGKGGHQPQHF
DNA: TGTGCCAGCAGTCCCACAGGGAAAGGGGGCCATCAGCCCCAGCATTTT

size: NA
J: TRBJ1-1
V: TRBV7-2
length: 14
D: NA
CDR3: CASRPRTWNTEAFF
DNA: TGTGCCAGCAGACCCCGAACATGGAACACTGAAGCTTTCTTT

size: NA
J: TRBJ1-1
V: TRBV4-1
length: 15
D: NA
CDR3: CASSQVRPGGTEAFF
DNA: TGCGCCAGCAGCCAAGTTCGTCCGGGTGGTACTGAAGCTTTCTTT

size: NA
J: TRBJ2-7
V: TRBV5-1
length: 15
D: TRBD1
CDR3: CASSMTGLPSYEQYF
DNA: TGCGCCAGCAGTATGACAGGGCTCCCCTCCTACGAGCAGTACTTC

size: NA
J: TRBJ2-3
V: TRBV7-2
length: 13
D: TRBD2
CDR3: CASSLLAGDTQYF
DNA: TGTGCCAGCAGCTTACTAGCGGGCGATACGCAGTATTTT

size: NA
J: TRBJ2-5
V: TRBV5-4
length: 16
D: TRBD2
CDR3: CASSLAQRGPQETQYF
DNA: TGTGCCAGCAGCTTGGCCCAGCGGGGGCCGCAAGAGACCCAGTACTTC

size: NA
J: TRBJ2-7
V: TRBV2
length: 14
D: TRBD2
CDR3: CASSPGRGNYEQYF
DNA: TGTGCCAGCAGCCCCGGGAGGGGGAACTACGAGCAGTACTTC

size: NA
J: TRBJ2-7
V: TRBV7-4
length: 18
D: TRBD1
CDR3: CASSQGDRGRPHSYEQYF
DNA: TGTGCCAGCAGCCAGGGGGACAGGGGGCGTCCTCACTCCTACGAGCAGTACTTC

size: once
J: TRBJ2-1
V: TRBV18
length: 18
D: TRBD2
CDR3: CASSRGDYLAPIYNEQFF
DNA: TGTGCCAGCTCACGGGGGGACTACCTAGCCCCCATATACAATGAGCAGTTCTTC

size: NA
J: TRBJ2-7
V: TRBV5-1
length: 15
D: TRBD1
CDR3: CASSPRGQGLYEQYF
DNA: TGCGCCAGCAGCCCCAGGGGACAGGGCCTCTACGAGCAGTACTTC

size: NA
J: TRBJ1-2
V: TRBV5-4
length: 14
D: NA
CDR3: CASSLVDGDYGYTF
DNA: TGTGCCAGCAGCTTGGTGGACGGGGACTATGGCTACACCTTC

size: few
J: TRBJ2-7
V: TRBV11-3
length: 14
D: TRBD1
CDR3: CASSPRDSSYEQYF
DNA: TGTGCCAGCAGCCCCCGGGACAGCTCCTACGAGCAGTACTTC

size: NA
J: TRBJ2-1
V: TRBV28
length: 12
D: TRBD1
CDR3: CASRRQGVKEFF
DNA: TGTGCCAGCAGAAGACAGGGGGTAAAGGAGTTCTTC

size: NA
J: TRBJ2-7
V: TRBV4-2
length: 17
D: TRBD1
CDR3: CASSRTGGTRGYYEQYF
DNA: TGTGCCAGCAGCCGAACAGGGGGGACTCGAGGATACTACGAGCAGTACTTC

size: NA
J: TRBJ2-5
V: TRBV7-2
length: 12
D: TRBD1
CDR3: CASSRQGETQYF
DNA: TGTGCCAGCAGCCGACAGGGGGAGACCCAGTACTTC

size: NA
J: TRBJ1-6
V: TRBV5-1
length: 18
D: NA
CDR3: CASSLWGPRGSYNSPLHF
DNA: TGCGCCAGCAGCTTATGGGGCCCCCGCGGCTCCTATAATTCACCCCTCCACTTT

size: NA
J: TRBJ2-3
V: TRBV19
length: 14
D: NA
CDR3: CASSRGTGTDTQYF
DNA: TGTGCCAGTAGCCGGGGGACTGGCACAGATACGCAGTATTTT

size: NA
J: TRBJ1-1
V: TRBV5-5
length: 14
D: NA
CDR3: CASSLVTANTEAFF
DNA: TGTGCCAGCAGCCTGGTTACAGCGAACACTGAAGCTTTCTTT

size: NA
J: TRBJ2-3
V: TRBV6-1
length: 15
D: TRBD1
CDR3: CASSDSGGETDTQYF
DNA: TGTGCCAGCAGTGATTCAGGGGGCGAGACAGATACGCAGTATTTT

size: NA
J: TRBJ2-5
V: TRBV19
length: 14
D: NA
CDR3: CASSMRIVEETQYF
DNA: TGTGCCAGTAGTATGAGGATCGTGGAAGAGACCCAGTACTTC

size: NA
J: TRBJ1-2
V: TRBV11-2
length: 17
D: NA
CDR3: CASSLDYTRPRRGGYTF
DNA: TGTGCCAGCAGCTTAGATTATACAAGGCCTCGTAGGGGAGGCTACACCTTC

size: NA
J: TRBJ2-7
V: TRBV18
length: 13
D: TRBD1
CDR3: CASSTDRVYEQYF
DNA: TGTGCCAGCTCAACCGACAGGGTGTACGAGCAGTACTTC

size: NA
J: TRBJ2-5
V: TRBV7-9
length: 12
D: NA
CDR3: CATLGLEETQYF
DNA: TGTGCCACCCTAGGACTGGAAGAGACCCAGTACTTC

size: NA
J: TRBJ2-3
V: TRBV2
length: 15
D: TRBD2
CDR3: CASSLAGGGTDTQYF
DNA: TGTGCCAGCAGTTTAGCGGGAGGGGGAACAGATACGCAGTATTTT

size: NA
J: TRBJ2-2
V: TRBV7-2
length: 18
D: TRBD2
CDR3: CASSLGALAGSNTGELFF
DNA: TGTGCCAGCAGCTTAGGAGCCCTAGCGGGCTCGAACACCGGGGAGCTGTTTTTT

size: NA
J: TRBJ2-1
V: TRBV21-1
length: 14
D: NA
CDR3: CASTERCSYNEQFF
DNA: TGTGCCAGCACCGAGCGGTGCTCCTACAATGAGCAGTTCTTC

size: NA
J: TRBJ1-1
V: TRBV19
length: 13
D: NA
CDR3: CATERTPNTEAFF
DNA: TGTGCCACCGAAAGGACACCGAACACTGAAGCTTTCTTT

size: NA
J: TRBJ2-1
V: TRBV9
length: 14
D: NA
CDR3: CASSVDGSYNEQFF
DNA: TGTGCCAGCAGCGTAGACGGCTCCTACAATGAGCAGTTCTTC

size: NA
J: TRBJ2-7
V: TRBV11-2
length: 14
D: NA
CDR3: CASNWPPNTGPQYF
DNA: TGTGCCAGCAACTGGCCCCCAAATACAGGCCCCCAGTACTTC

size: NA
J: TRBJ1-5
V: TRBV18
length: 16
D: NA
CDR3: CASSPAPTTGGRPQHF
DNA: TGTGCCAGCTCACCAGCCCCAACGACGGGAGGCAGGCCCCAGCATTTT

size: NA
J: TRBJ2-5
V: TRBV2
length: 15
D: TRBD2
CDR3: CASSELAGVGETQYF
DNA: TGTGCCAGCAGTGAACTAGCGGGAGTAGGGGAGACCCAGTACTTC

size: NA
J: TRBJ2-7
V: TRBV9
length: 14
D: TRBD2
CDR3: CASSVGGRNDEQYF
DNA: TGTGCCAGCAGCGTAGGCGGGAGGAACGACGAGCAGTACTTC

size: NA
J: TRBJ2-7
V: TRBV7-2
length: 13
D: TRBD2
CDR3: CASSLGEGYEQYF
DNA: TGTGCCAGCAGCTTAGGGGAGGGCTACGAGCAGTACTTC

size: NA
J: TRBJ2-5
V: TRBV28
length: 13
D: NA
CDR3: CASSFGESGTQYF
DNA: TGTGCCAGCAGTTTTGGGGAGTCGGGGACCCAGTACTTC

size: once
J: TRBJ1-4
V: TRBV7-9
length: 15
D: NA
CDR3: CASSLGGEGSEKLFF
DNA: TGTGCCAGCAGCTTAGGAGGGGAGGGGAGTGAAAAACTGTTTTTT

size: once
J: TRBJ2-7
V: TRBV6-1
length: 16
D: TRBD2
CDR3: CASSEGIAGPPYEQYF
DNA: TGTGCCAGCAGTGAAGGTATAGCGGGCCCTCCCTACGAGCAGTACTTC

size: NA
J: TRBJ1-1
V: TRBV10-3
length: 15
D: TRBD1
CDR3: CAISDRTGRSGEAFF
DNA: TGTGCCATCAGTGACCGGACAGGGCGGAGTGGTGAAGCTTTCTTT

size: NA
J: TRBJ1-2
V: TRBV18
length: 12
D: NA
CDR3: CASSGQSYGYTF
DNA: TGTGCCAGCTCCGGACAGAGCTATGGCTACACCTTC

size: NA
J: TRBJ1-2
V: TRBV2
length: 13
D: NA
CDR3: CASKRTALYGYTF
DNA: TGTGCCAGCAAACGAACAGCCCTTTATGGCTACACCTTC